This T cell receptor (beta chain) stems from a study of response to subunit inactivated influenza vaccine. Each CDR3 protein is one row after TCRdb ran MiXCR on the RT-PCR reads. The sample lists more than 450,000 distinct CDR3 sequences, less than 10% occurring once. The CDR3 sequence is 12 residues long. Trimming cost V 2 bases and J 5 bases, with 10 bases left between them. Germline-derived CDR1 and CDR2 are SQVTM and ANQGSEA. In its sample, this clonotype was seen a few times. Its antigen remains unknown. Points from the study as a whole: Few additional T cells are recruited per seasonal influenza vaccination, authors suggested.

The chain joins TRBV29-1 to TRBJ2-7, with D perhaps given as TRBD1 or TRBD2 (5 bases each). The receptor comes from a man between 50 and 69 years old who received an inactivated influenza vaccine. This specimen consisted of PBMCs from blood, obtained around 25 months after vaccination. The DNA of the CDR3 is TGCAGCGTTGAATATCGAGGGGACGAGCAGTACTTC. Translation gives CSVEYRGDEQYF.